Listed below are T cell receptor beta chains from one sample, sequenced in a study of blood T cell repertoires in COVID-19. Clones were sequenced by immunoSEQ multiplex PCR, and TCRdb holds only the in-frame ones, with some missing. The sample consists of around 470,000 clones, about nine tenths of them appearing once. What was sequenced was PBMCs or T cells enriched from blood (not recorded which). The receptors were gathered from a young man who had recovered from COVID-19. Each CDR3 is given with its conserved first and last residue. A D gene is named only where the DNA matches it firmly. Only some rows state a clone size, as once, few, many or a class for expanded clones.

clone_size d_call j_call v_call cdr3_nt cdr3_aa
NA NA TRBJ2-1 TRBV5-4 TGTGCCAGCAGTTCTCCGGGACTGGCGTACAATGAGCAGTTCTTC CASSSPGLAYNEQFF
NA TRBD1 TRBJ1-2 TRBV28 TGTGCCAGCAGCCGAGGGGGCGGACGGGACTATGGCTACACCTTC CASSRGGGRDYGYTF
NA NA TRBJ2-1 TRBV7-2 TGTGCCAGCAGCTTAAGTCATAGAGCAGGGTCCAATGAGCAGTTCTTC CASSLSHRAGSNEQFF
NA NA TRBJ2-1 TRBV13 TGTGCCAGCAGCAGAGGTTATAGCTCCTACAATGAGCAGTTCTTC CASSRGYSSYNEQFF
NA NA TRBJ1-1 TRBV25-1 TGTGCCAGCAGCAGGGTCAACACTGAAGCTTTCTTT CASSRVNTEAFF
NA NA TRBJ2-5 TRBV10-1 TGCGCCAGCAGTGGGGACTTCCAAGAGACCCAGTACTTC CASSGDFQETQYF
NA TRBD2 TRBJ2-3 TRBV9 TGTGCCAGCAGCGTAGAGCTAGCGGACACAGATACGCAGTATTTT CASSVELADTDTQYF
few NA TRBJ1-2 TRBV5-5 TGTGCCAGCAGCTTGGACAAGCCCACAGGGTTCTATGGCTACACCTTC CASSLDKPTGFYGYTF
once NA TRBJ2-1 TRBV30 TGTGCCTGGAGTGTACTAGGGCTTGAGCAGTTCTTC CAWSVLGLEQFF
few TRBD1 TRBJ2-7 TRBV5-8 TGTGCCAGCAGCCGGGACAGGTTCGAGCAGTACTTC CASSRDRFEQYF
NA TRBD2 TRBJ2-2 TRBV5-4 TGTGCCAGCGGGACTAGCGGGAGTAACACCGGGGAGCTGTTTTTT CASGTSGSNTGELFF